This entry is about one TCR beta chain. V lost 2 bases, J lost 3 bases, and 10 bases lay in between. There are 15 residues in the CDR3. CDR1 is ENHRY, CDR2 SYGVKD, per germline. The sample originates from a study of blood T cell repertoires in COVID-19. Study-level information: Sites across the United States, Italy and Spain contributed samples from acute and convalescent COVID-19.

The method was immunoSEQ multiplex PCR; TCRdb's version includes in-frame clones alone and lacks a portion of them. The sample records 350,000 to 400,000 clones, roughly nine tenths being singletons. V gene TRBV10-3 combines with J gene TRBJ1-4; TRBD1 is a possible D gene (6 bases). The receptor was isolated from a middle-aged woman who had been exposed to COVID-19. Sequenced material: PBMCs or T cells enriched from blood (not recorded which). As DNA, the CDR3 is TGTGCCATCAGTGAGGGGGGCCCCTCTAATGAAAAACTGTTTTTT. Protein sequence: CAISEGGPSNEKLFF.